The TCR beta chain described here comes from a study of control samples from healthy donors and cancer patients. The CDR3 is 14 amino acids. V lost 2 bases and J 3 bases, leaving 8 bases between the germline ends. CDR1 is MNHEY, CDR2 SVGAGI, per germline. Worth noting for this clone: Within the sample, other DNA sequences also encode this same CDR3.

Assay: immunoSEQ multiplex PCR; the TCRdb copy retains only in-frame clones and omits some. Among tens of thousands of clones, around 90% were seen once, and the ten largest hold around 5.9%. The sequence was obtained from a man between 60 and 70 years old with colorectal cancer. The sequenced sample was PBMCs. V gene TRBV6-5 combines with J gene TRBJ1-5; D not certain. The CDR3 nucleotides are TGTGCCAGCAGTTACGGAGGGTCCAATCAGCCCCAGCATTTT. Protein product: CASSYGGSNQPQHF.